This T cell receptor beta chain came from a study of T cell responses to AZD1222 COVID-19 vaccine. Study-wide results and limits: At study baseline, merely several AZD1222 recipients were seropositive. Reports say nearly half of spike-specific TCRs go after unmutated variant regions. Donors were largely white British and mainly female; clonal diversity was possibly underestimated.

Concerning this clone: Its target is unknown.

Assay: immunoSEQ multiplex PCR; the TCRdb copy retains only in-frame clones and omits some. The table records fewer than 120,000 clones, less than 95% of them present only once. The CDR3 loop spans 12 amino acids. Germline V gene lookup returns CDR1 GTSNPN and CDR2 SVGIG (reference sequence). V was pared by 5 bases and J by 10 bases, with 12 bases between. This chain connects TRBV30 to TRBJ1-6; D remains unclear. This clonotype was sampled from an adult in good health. The sequences come from peripheral blood, collected on day 0 of AZD1222 vaccination. CDR3 sequence (DNA): TGTGCCTGGGGCACCCAGATCTCACCCCTCCACTTT. Translation gives CAWGTQISPLHF.